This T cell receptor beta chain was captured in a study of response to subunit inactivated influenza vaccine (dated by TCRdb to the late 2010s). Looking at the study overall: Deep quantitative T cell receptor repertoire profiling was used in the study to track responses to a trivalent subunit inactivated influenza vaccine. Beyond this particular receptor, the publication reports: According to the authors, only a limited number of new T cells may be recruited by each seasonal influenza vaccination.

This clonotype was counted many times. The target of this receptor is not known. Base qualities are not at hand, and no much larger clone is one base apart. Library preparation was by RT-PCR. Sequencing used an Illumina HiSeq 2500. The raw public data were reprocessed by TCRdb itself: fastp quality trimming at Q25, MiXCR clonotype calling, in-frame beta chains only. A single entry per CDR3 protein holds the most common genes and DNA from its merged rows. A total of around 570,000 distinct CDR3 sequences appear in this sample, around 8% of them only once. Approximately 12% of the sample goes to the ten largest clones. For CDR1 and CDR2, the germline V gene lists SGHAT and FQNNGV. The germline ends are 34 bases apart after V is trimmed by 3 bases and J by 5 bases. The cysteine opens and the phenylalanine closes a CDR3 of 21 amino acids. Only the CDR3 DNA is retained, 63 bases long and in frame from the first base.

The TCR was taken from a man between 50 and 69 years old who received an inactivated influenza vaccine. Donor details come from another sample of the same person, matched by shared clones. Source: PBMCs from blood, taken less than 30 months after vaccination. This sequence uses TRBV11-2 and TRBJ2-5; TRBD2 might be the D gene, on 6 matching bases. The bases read TGTGCCAGCAGCTTTAAATACGGGGGATCACCCACTACTCAAAATAGGGAGACCCAGTACTTC. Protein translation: CASSFKYGGSPTTQNRETQYF.